This T cell receptor beta chain emerged from a study of T cells in Graves' hyperthyroidism and ophthalmopathy. Points from the study as a whole: Ophthalmopathy onset followed model prediction by a median about seven months. Within blood appeared most thyroid clonotypes that had expanded above 0.001.

The CDR3 consists of 16 residues. Germline loops: CDR1 DFQATT, CDR2 SNEGSKA (reference sequence). The J segment lost 4 bases and the V segment lost 4 bases, leaving 9 bases of the junction unmatched. This clonotype was found a few times. Its matching antigen is unknown. Aged 18 to 65, the patients had hyperthyroidism that was newly diagnosed and had lasted under 2 months. The diagnoses drew upon clinical symptoms, serum thyroxine and TRAb, thyroid ultrasound and orbital computed tomography. Amplification of TCR beta CDR3 regions was performed using RNA transcripts as template. An initial round of RT-PCR targeting the TCR CDR3 relied on the HTBI primer set. TCRdb called the multiplex PCR reads again in MiXCR, with one record for every CDR3 protein. Counted here are 700,000 or so distinct CDR3 sequences, 16% occurring once; the ten biggest clones make up 8.4%.

The sequenced sample was blood. The source is a man younger than 35 with Graves' hyperthyroidism. This chain connects TRBV20-1 to TRBJ2-1; 11 nucleotides line up with TRBD2. CDR3 bases: TGCAGTGCTACCGGGACTAGCGGTTCCACTTACAATGAGCAGTTCTTC. Its protein product is CSATGTSGSTYNEQFF.